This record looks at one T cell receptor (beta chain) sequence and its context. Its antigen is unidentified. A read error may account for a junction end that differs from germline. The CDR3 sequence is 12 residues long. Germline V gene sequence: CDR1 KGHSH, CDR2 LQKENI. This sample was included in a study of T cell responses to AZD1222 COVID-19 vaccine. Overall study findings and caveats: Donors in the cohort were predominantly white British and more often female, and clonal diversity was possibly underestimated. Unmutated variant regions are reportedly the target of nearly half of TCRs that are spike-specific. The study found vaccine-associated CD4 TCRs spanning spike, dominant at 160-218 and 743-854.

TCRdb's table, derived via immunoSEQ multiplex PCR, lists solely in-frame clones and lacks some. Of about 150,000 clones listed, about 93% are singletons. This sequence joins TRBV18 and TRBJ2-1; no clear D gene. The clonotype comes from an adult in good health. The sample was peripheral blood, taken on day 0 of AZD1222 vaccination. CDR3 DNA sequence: TGTGCCAGCTCACCCGGGTCCTGGTCATGGATCTTC. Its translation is CASSPGSWSWIF.